The subject of this entry is one T cell receptor beta chain. Its antigen remains unknown. The CDR3 contains 13 residues. Trimming cost V 1 base and J 7 bases, with 8 bases left between them. The germline CDR1 and CDR2 sequences are SGHTA and FQGTGA. The sample originates from a study of T-cell memory formation after mild COVID-19. In the study overall: Across donors, TCR clusters were largely donor specific. Study-wide points: A subset of responding clones appeared in pre-infection memory, suggesting cross-reactive memory joined. The study found balanced CD4/CD8 in clones contracting day 15 to 85 and a CD4+ lean in later expanders.

A 5'RACE reaction primed in the constant segment made cDNA libraries of TCR alpha and TCR beta, and these carried sample barcodes and UMIs. One entry per CDR3 protein results from TCRdb running MiXCR on the 5' RACE reads. The table lists fewer than 700,000 distinct CDR3 sequences, about a sixth of them singletons. This receptor was obtained from an adult woman who had mild COVID-19 (a few samples of this study predate the infection). Cell type and time point are not known. Material for sequencing was PBMCs or a T cell subset sorted from them (not recorded which). This chain connects TRBV7-3 to TRBJ2-1; the D gene is possibly TRBD1 (5 bases). CDR3 DNA: TGTGCCAGCAGCTTAAATGGGGCTAATGAGCAGTTCTTC. It encodes CASSLNGANEQFF.